These 6 T cell receptor beta chains came from one sample sequenced in a study of early T cells in non-severe SARS-CoV-2 infection. MiXCR was run by TCRdb on the 5' RACE reads, yielding one entry per CDR3 protein. Counted here are under 85,000 distinct CDR3 sequences, approximately 13% occurring once; the ten biggest clones make up over 4%. Sequences were obtained from whole blood. The source is an adult who was a healthcare worker with PCR-confirmed SARS-CoV-2 infection or an uninfected control (not recorded which).

This clonotype was counted once. The V and J genes are TRBV20-1 and TRBJ2-5; possibly TRBD1 for D (6 bases). V lost 3 bases to trimming and J lost 6 bases, with 20 bases between them. The germline V gene encodes CDR1 DFQATT and CDR2 SNEGSKA (reference sequence). The CDR3 covers 15 residues. The CDR3 DNA follows: TGCAGTGCTAGCGCTCGGACAGTGGTTAGTAAGACCCAGTACTTC. Its protein is CSASARTVVSKTQYF.

This clonotype showed up many times. V is TRBV18 and J is TRBJ2-1, with 8 nucleotides matching TRBD1. The CDR3 loop spans 15 amino acids. Losses at the gene ends were 3 bases for V and 3 bases for J; bases not matched to a gene: 4. Germline lookup yields CDR1 KGHSH and CDR2 LQKENI. CDR3 amino acids: CASSPGQAIYNEQFF. As DNA, the CDR3 is TGTGCCAGCTCACCGGGACAGGCGATCTACAATGAGCAGTTCTTC.

This clonotype has ten or more counts. The V and J genes are TRBV7-9 and TRBJ2-5; 10 bases map to TRBD1. The CDR3 is 15 residues long. Trimming removed 5 bases from V and 3 bases from J; junction bases left unmatched: 6. Per the germline V gene, CDR1 is SEHNR and CDR2 is FQNEAQ (reference sequence). CDR3 in amino acids: CASSHRDRGKETQYF. CDR3 DNA sequence: TGTGCCAGCAGCCATCGGGACAGGGGTAAAGAGACCCAGTACTTC.

This clonotype occurred a few times. V and J are TRBV5-5 and TRBJ2-4; perhaps D is TRBD1 or TRBD2 (5 bases each). The CDR3 length is 14 residues. The V end lost 5 bases, the J end lost 9 bases, and 18 bases lay between the germline ends. CDR1 and CDR2 (germline): SGHKS, YYEKEE (reference sequence). The CDR3 DNA sequence: TGTGCCAGCAGTTCGACGGGTTATGGGGGCATTCAGTACTTC. As protein: CASSSTGYGGIQYF.

This clonotype turned up a few times. This chain links TRBV29-1 with TRBJ1-1, with D unclear. Germline V gives CDR1 SQVTM, CDR2 ANQGSEA. Trimming cost V 4 bases and J 3 bases, with 12 bases left between them. The CDR3 is made up of 13 amino acids. The CDR3 here is CSVVRGLDTEAFF. CDR3 sequence (DNA): TGCAGCGTTGTCCGGGGTCTGGACACTGAAGCTTTCTTT.

There are many counts of this clonotype. The rearrangement joins TRBV6-5 to TRBJ2-5; perhaps TRBD1 as D (6 bases). CDR3 length: 13 amino acids. The V gene's germline CDR1 is MNHEY and CDR2 SVGAGI. V was cut by 3 bases and J by 14 bases, with 19 bases left in between. CDR3 in DNA: TGTGCCAGCAGTTATACGGGACAATCTGTTGGCTACTTC. Translating it yields CASSYTGQSVGYF.